This T cell receptor beta chain derives from a study of vaccination and CD4 T cells after COVID-19. Study-level background: Participants got two doses of BNT162b2 or mRNA-1273 vaccine. Points from the study as a whole: Only post-vaccination samples contained a median approximately 84% of the reactive clones in convalescent patients.

This clonotype was seen more than once but under ten times. Its specificity is unknown. The CDR3 length is 15 residues. The junction had 0 bases not matched to a gene; V was cut back by 1 base and J by 0 bases. CDR1 is MNHEY, CDR2 SVGEGT, per germline. The Oncomine TCR Beta short-read assay was applied to DNA of cultured CD4+ T cells. TCRdb analysed the PCR reads with MiXCR anew, one entry per CDR3 protein. This sample yields some 18,000 distinct CDR3 sequences, of which approximately 60% are seen a single time; approximately 8% belongs to the top ten. Indicated treatment: roughly 10-day PBMC culture with coronavirus spike peptide pools or control peptides (ViraFEST assay).

The V gene is TRBV6-2 or TRBV6-3, the J gene TRBJ2-3; 8 bases fit TRBD2. The receptor was derived from a human donor who had recovered from COVID-19. The sample was CD4+ T cells from blood, cultured in vitro. CDR3 loop: CASSYWTSSTDTQYF. CDR3 DNA sequence: TGTGCCAGCAGTTACTGGACTAGCAGCACAGATACGCAGTATTTT.